What follows describes a single T cell receptor (beta chain). Antigen specificity is unknown. This entry comes from a study of blood T cells in healthy people across ages. Study-level points and caveats: The study could not conclusively compare naive and antigen-experienced cells, given its unsorted PBMCs.

For the second PCR, which ran for 7 to 11 cycles, a sample-barcoded 5' primer and a J-beta primer mix were used. TCRdb re-derived calls from the 5' RACE reads in MiXCR, one entry per CDR3 protein. The sample carries more than 500,000 distinct CDR3 sequences, about 27% recorded once. Germline lookup yields CDR1 MDHEN and CDR2 SYDVKM. The CDR3 sequence is 16 residues long. The ends were cut back, 2 bases at V and 4 bases at J, with 15 bases in the middle. The data were also submitted as part of a second study, on T cells of mothers and their children.

The sequence derives from a boy between 2 and 10 years old in good health. J is TRBJ2-1 and V is TRBV28; TRBD2 might be the D (6 bases). Sequencing was done on a sample of blood. Here the CDR3 reads CASSLRVIAAYNEQFF. CDR3 in DNA: TGTGCCAGCAGTTTAAGGGTGATAGCGGCTTACAATGAGCAGTTCTTC.